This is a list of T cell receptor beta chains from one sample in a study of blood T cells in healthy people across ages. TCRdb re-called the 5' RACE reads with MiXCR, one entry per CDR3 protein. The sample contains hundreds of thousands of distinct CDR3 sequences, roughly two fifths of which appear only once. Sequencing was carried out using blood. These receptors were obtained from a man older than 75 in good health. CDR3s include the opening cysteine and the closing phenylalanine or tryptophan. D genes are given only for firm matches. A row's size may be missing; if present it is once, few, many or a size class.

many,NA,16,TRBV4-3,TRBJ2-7,TGCGCCAGCAGCCAAGGAGCGCCAGGCAGCTCCTACGAGCAGTACTTC,CASSQGAPGSSYEQYF
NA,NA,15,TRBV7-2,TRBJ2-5,TGTGCCAGCAGCCGTCAGGGTCGAATCCAAGAGACCCAGTACTTC,CASSRQGRIQETQYF
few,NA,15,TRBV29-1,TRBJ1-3,TGCAGCGCACGACAGGTTACGGGGGCTGGAAACACCATATATTTT,CSARQVTGAGNTIYF
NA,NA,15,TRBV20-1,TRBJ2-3,TGCATCCCAAACCCTGTAGGCGGCTACACAGATACGCAGTATTTT,CIPNPVGGYTDTQYF
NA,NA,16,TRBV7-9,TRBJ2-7,TGTGCCAGCAGCTTATTCTTGGGGAGCTCCTACAATGAGCAGTACTTC,CASSLFLGSSYNEQYF
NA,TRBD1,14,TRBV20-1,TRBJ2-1,TGCAGTGCTGTCGGACAGGGGGCAGTGGGTGAGCAGTTCTTC,CSAVGQGAVGEQFF
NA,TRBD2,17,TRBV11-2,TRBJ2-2,TGTGCCAGCAGCTTAGGAATAGCGGGAAGGAACACCGGGGAGCTGTTTTTT,CASSLGIAGRNTGELFF
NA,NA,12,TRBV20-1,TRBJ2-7,TGCAGTGCTAGTCGCGATCCCTACGAGCAGTACTTC,CSASRDPYEQYF
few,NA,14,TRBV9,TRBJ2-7,TGTGCCAGCAGCGTAGCGGGACACAGCTACGAGCAGTACTTC,CASSVAGHSYEQYF
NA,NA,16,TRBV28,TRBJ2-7,TGTGCCAGCAGTGCGCACCACACGGCGGCAGCTTACGAGCAGTACTTC,CASSAHHTAAAYEQYF
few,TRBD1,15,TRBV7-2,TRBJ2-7,TGTGCCAGCAGCCCAGGGACAGGGGGCTTGTACGAGCAGTACTTC,CASSPGTGGLYEQYF
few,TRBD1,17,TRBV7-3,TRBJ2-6,TGTGCCAGCAGCCCTGAACTGACAGGGCCCGGGGCCAACGTCCTGACTTTC,CASSPELTGPGANVLTF
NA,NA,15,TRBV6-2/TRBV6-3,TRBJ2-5,TGTGCCAGCAGTTACAGTTGGGGGCCCGAAGAGACCCAGTACTTC,CASSYSWGPEETQYF
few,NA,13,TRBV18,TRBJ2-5,TGTGCCAGCTCAAGCAGGCAGCAAGAGACCCAGTACTTC,CASSSRQQETQYF
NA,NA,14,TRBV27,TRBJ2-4,TGTGCCAGCAGTTCTTGGGGGGCACAAAACATTCAGTACTTC,CASSSWGAQNIQYF
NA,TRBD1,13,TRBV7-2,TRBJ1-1,TGTGCCAGCAGCCCATGGACAGGGACTGAAGCTTTCTTT,CASSPWTGTEAFF
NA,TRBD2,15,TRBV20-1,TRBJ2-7,TGCAGTGCTAGCCCTGGGGGGGGTAGGGTTTACGAGCAGTACTTC,CSASPGGGRVYEQYF
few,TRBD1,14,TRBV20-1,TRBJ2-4,TGCAGTGCTGAACAGGGGGTCGGCAAAAACATTCAGTACTTC,CSAEQGVGKNIQYF
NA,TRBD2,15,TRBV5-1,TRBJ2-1,TGCGCCAGCAGCCCTGGGACTAGCGGGGGACTTGGGCAGTTCTTC,CASSPGTSGGLGQFF
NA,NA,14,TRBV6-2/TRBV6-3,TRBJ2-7,TGTGCCAGCAGTGAAAACAGGGTCTCCTACGAGCAGTACTTC,CASSENRVSYEQYF
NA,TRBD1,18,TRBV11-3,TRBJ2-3,TGTGCCAGCAGCCCACAACCTCTACCGGGACAGCGCACAGATACGCAGTATTTT,CASSPQPLPGQRTDTQYF
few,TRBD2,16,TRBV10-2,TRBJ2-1,TGCGCCAGCAGTCGAGCGGGAGGGCCTTCGTACAATGAGCAGTTCTTC,CASSRAGGPSYNEQFF
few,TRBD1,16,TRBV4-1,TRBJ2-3,TGCGCCAGCAGCCAAGGACAGGGATTCGAGACAGATACGCAGTATTTT,CASSQGQGFETDTQYF
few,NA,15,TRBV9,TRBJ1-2,TGTGCCAGCAGCGTAGTGGCGGGGGCCGGCTATGGCTACACCTTC,CASSVVAGAGYGYTF
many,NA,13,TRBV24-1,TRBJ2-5,TGTGCCACCAGCAGGGACCGTATAGAGACCCAGTACTTC,CATSRDRIETQYF
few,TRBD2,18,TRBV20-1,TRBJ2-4,TGCAGTGCTAGAGAAATAATAGCGGGGGGGATAGCCAAAAACATTCAGTACTTC,CSAREIIAGGIAKNIQYF
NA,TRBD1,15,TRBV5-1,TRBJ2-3,TGCGCCAGCAGCTCCCGTCGACAGGGCGCAGATACGCAGTATTTT,CASSSRRQGADTQYF
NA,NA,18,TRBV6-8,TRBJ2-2,TGTGCCAGCAGTTACAGGACGCCTATTCGGATGAGCACCGGGGAGCTGTTTTTT,CASSYRTPIRMSTGELFF
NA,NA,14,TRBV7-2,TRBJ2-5,TGTGCCAGCAGCTTTTGGGGGCCCAGGGAGACCCAGTACTTC,CASSFWGPRETQYF
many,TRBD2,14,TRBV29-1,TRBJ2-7,TGCAGCGTCGTACGGGACTACCAGACCTACGAGCAGTACTTC,CSVVRDYQTYEQYF
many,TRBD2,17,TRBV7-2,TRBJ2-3,TGTGCCAGCAGCCCCCAGGTAGCGGGGTCTAGCACAGATACGCAGTATTTT,CASSPQVAGSSTDTQYF
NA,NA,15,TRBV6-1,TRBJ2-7,TGTGCCAGCAGCGACAGGATGCGGGGGCCCTACGAGCAGTACTTC,CASSDRMRGPYEQYF
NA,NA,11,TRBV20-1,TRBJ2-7,TGCAGTGCCCGTGAAGCGTACGAGCAGTACTTC,CSAREAYEQYF
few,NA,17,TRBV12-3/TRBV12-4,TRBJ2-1,TGTGCCAGCAGTTTACTCTGGACAGAGAGCTCCTACAATGAGCAGTTCTTC,CASSLLWTESSYNEQFF
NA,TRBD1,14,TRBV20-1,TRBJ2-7,TGCAGTGCCATAGACAGGGGGGGCCTCTACGAGCAGTACTTC,CSAIDRGGLYEQYF
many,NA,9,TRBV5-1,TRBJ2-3,TGCGCCAGTAACGATACGCAGTATTTT,CASNDTQYF
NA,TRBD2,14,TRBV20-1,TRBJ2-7,TGCATGGGCAAGCGGGAGGGACCCTACAATGAGCAGTACTTC,CMGKREGPYNEQYF
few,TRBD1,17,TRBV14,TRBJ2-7,TGTGCCAGCAGCCCGCGCTACGGGACAGGAGTCTCCTACGAGCAGTACTTC,CASSPRYGTGVSYEQYF
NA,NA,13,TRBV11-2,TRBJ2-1,TGTGCCAGCAGCTTCTTTGTGTCGTACGAGCAGTTCTTC,CASSFFVSYEQFF
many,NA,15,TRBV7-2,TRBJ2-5,TGTGCCAGCAGCTTAGGAGGGGGGGGGTTAGAGACCCAGTACTTC,CASSLGGGGLETQYF
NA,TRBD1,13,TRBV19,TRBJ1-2,TGTGCCAGTTGGGACAGGCGATCGGGTGGCTACACCTTC,CASWDRRSGGYTF
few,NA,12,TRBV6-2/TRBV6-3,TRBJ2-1,TGTGCCAGCAGACGGGACACCGACGAGCAGTTCTTC,CASRRDTDEQFF